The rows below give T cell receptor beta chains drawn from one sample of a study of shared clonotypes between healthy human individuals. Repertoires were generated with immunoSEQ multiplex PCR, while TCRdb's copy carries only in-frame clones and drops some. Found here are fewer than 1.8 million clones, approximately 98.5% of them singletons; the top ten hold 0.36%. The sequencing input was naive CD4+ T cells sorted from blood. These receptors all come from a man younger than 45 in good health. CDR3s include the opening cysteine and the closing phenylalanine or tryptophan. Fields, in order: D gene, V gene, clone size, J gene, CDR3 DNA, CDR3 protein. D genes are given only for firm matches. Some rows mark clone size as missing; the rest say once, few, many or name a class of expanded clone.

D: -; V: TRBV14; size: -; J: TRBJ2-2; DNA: TGTGCCAGCAGCCGCAAAAGCTCCGGGGAGCTGTTTTTT; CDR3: CASSRKSSGELFF
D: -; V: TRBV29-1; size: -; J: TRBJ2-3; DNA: TGCAGCGTTGATACGGATAGCACAGATACGCAGTATTTT; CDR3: CSVDTDSTDTQYF
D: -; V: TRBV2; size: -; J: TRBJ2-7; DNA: TGTGCCAGCAGTGAAGGGGCAGGAGGGGTCGAGCAGTACTTC; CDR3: CASSEGAGGVEQYF
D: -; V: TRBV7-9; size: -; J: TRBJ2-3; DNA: TGTGCCAGCGGGGGCGGGAGATGGAGAGATACGCAGTATTTT; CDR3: CASGGGRWRDTQYF
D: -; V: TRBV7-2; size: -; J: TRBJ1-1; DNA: TGTGCCAGCAGCTTCGACCGATCCACTGAAGCTTTCTTT; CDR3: CASSFDRSTEAFF
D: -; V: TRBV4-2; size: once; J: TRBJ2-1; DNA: TGTGCCAGCAGCCAAGAGCCAGCGGGTAGCTCCTACAATGAGCAGTTCTTC; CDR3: CASSQEPAGSSYNEQFF
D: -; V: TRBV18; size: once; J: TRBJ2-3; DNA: TGTGCCAGCTCACCGGGCTTCACAGATACGCAGTATTTT; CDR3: CASSPGFTDTQYF
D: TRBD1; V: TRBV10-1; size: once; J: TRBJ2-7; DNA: TGCGCCAGCAGCCGCAGACAGGGGTACGAGCAGTACTTC; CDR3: CASSRRQGYEQYF
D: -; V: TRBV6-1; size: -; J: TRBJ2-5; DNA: TGTGCCAGCAGTGATGGCCGGCTAAGTCAAGAGACCCAGTACTTC; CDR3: CASSDGRLSQETQYF
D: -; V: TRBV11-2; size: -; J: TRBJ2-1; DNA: TGTGCCAGCAGGCTTCCCTGGGAGTTGAATGAGCAGTTCTTC; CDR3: CASRLPWELNEQFF